The rows below give T cell receptor beta chains drawn from one sample of a study of siplizumab effects on memory and regulatory T cells. Sequenced by immunoSEQ multiplex PCR; TCRdb stores in-frame clones only, minus some. The sample has 100,000 to 120,000 clones, under 95% seen once. Sequences were obtained from CD4+ T cells sorted from blood. Every receptor here comes from a human donor in good health. The CDR3 runs from the conserved cysteine through the conserved F or W. D genes are given only for firm matches. Clone size is shown for a subset of rows, as once, few, many or a class of expanded clone.

V: TRBV2; J: TRBJ2-4; D: TRBD1; size: NA; CDR3: CASSAGTGYIQYF; DNA: TGTGCCAGCAGTGCGGGGACAGGATACATTCAGTACTTC
V: TRBV19; J: TRBJ1-5; D: NA; size: NA; CDR3: CASTLGQYSNQPQHF; DNA: TGTGCCAGTACCCTCGGACAGTATAGCAATCAGCCCCAGCATTTT
V: TRBV6-5; J: TRBJ1-2; D: NA; size: NA; CDR3: CASSSRENYGYTF; DNA: TGTGCCAGCAGTTCACGGGAGAACTATGGCTACACCTTC
V: TRBV6-1; J: TRBJ1-1; D: NA; size: NA; CDR3: CASSRGGESTEAFF; DNA: TGTGCCAGCTCGCGGGGGGGGGAGAGCACTGAAGCTTTCTTT
V: TRBV5-1; J: TRBJ1-5; D: TRBD1; size: NA; CDR3: CASSVTGGDQPQHF; DNA: TGCGCCAGCAGCGTAACAGGGGGCGATCAGCCCCAGCATTTT
V: TRBV18; J: TRBJ1-4; D: NA; size: NA; CDR3: CASSPSRGGDEKLFF; DNA: TGTGCCAGCTCACCGTCCCGGGGGGGAGATGAAAAACTGTTTTTT
V: TRBV1; J: TRBJ2-7; D: NA; size: NA; CDR3: CTSSQDGQGGWTGYEQYF; DNA: TGCACCAGCAGCCAAGATGGGCAGGGAGGATGGACGGGATACGAGCAGTACTTC
V: TRBV7-2; J: TRBJ2-1; D: NA; size: once; CDR3: CASSLGVNEQFF; DNA: TGTGCCAGCAGCTTAGGCGTCAATGAGCAGTTCTTC
V: TRBV7-8; J: TRBJ2-7; D: NA; size: few; CDR3: CASSLTEGWRGSYEQYF; DNA: TGTGCCAGCAGCTTAACCGAGGGTTGGCGGGGTTCCTACGAGCAGTACTTC
V: TRBV27; J: TRBJ2-5; D: NA; size: NA; CDR3: CASSFSYITGGLEASQETQYF; DNA: TGTGCCAGCAGTTTCTCCTACATTACAGGAGGACTGGAGGCATCTCAAGAGACCCAGTACTTC
V: TRBV7-9; J: TRBJ2-2; D: TRBD2; size: few; CDR3: CASRKRELGTGELFF; DNA: TGTGCCAGCAGGAAGCGGGAGTTGGGCACCGGGGAGCTGTTTTTT
V: TRBV19; J: TRBJ1-4; D: NA; size: NA; CDR3: CASSKITGIRHEKLFF; DNA: TGTGCCAGTAGTAAAATCACCGGGATCCGCCATGAAAAACTGTTTTTT
V: TRBV9; J: TRBJ2-5; D: TRBD2; size: NA; CDR3: CASSVGLAGVEKTQYF; DNA: TGTGCCAGCAGCGTGGGACTAGCGGGAGTCGAGAAGACCCAGTACTTC
V: TRBV2; J: TRBJ2-5; D: TRBD1; size: NA; CDR3: CASSGTGLETQYF; DNA: TGTGCCAGCAGTGGGACAGGGTTGGAGACCCAGTACTTC
V: TRBV9; J: TRBJ1-1; D: TRBD1; size: NA; CDR3: CASSEGTASMNTEAFF; DNA: TGTGCCAGCAGCGAGGGGACAGCTAGCATGAACACTGAAGCTTTCTTT
V: TRBV7-8; J: TRBJ2-1; D: TRBD2; size: NA; CDR3: CASSQGTSGREQFF; DNA: TGTGCCAGCAGCCAGGGGACTAGCGGGAGGGAGCAGTTCTTC
V: TRBV18; J: TRBJ2-1; D: TRBD2; size: NA; CDR3: CASSPRLAGGQQEQFF; DNA: TGTGCCAGCTCACCCAGACTAGCGGGGGGGCAACAGGAGCAGTTCTTC
V: TRBV6-5; J: TRBJ2-7; D: TRBD1; size: once; CDR3: CASSSGQGWEQYF; DNA: TGTGCCAGCAGTTCAGGACAGGGCTGGGAGCAGTACTTC
V: TRBV15; J: TRBJ2-7; D: TRBD2; size: NA; CDR3: CATSTPGLVVEQYF; DNA: TGTGCCACCAGCACCCCGGGACTAGTAGTCGAGCAGTACTTC
V: TRBV18; J: TRBJ1-1; D: NA; size: NA; CDR3: CASSPRVGEAFF; DNA: TGTGCCAGCTCACCACGGGTTGGCGAAGCTTTCTTT
V: TRBV30; J: TRBJ2-1; D: TRBD1; size: few; CDR3: CAGTATYNEQFF; DNA: TGTGCCGGGACAGCTACCTACAATGAGCAGTTCTTC
V: TRBV18; J: TRBJ2-1; D: NA; size: NA; CDR3: CASRPAGSLGNEQFF; DNA: TGTGCCAGCCGACCGGCCGGGTCTCTTGGGAATGAGCAGTTCTTC
V: TRBV7-9; J: TRBJ1-1; D: NA; size: few; CDR3: CASSLASRKEGF; DNA: TGTGCCAGCAGCTTAGCGTCGAGGAAAGAAGGTTTT
V: TRBV10-1; J: TRBJ1-1; D: NA; size: NA; CDR3: CASSGHGGAPIMNTEAFF; DNA: TGCGCCAGCAGTGGACATGGGGGGGCTCCTATTATGAACACTGAAGCTTTCTTT
V: TRBV18; J: TRBJ1-3; D: NA; size: NA; CDR3: CASSPTTWTASSGNTIYF; DNA: TGTGCCAGCTCACCCACCACGTGGACGGCGAGCTCTGGAAACACCATATATTTT
V: TRBV6-6; J: TRBJ2-7; D: TRBD1; size: NA; CDR3: CASSYSTGAPYEQYF; DNA: TGTGCCAGCAGTTACTCGACAGGGGCCCCCTACGAGCAGTACTTC
V: TRBV7-9; J: TRBJ2-3; D: NA; size: NA; CDR3: CASSLTRRGSSADTQYF; DNA: TGTGCCAGCAGCTTAACCCGAAGAGGGTCCTCTGCAGATACGCAGTATTTT
V: TRBV20-1; J: TRBJ2-7; D: NA; size: NA; CDR3: CSARDRLVQYF; DNA: TGCAGTGCTAGAGATAGACTTGTGCAGTACTTC